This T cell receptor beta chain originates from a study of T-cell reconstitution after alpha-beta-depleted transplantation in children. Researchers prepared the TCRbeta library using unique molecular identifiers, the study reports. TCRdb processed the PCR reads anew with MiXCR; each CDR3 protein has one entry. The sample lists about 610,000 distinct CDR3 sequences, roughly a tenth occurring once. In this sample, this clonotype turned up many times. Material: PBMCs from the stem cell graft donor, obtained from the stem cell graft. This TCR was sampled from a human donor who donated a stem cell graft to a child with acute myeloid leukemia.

Here the CDR3 DNA reads TGCAGTGCTAGCGTTAGCGGGATATCCAATGAGCAGTTCTTC. Translated: CSASVSGISNEQFF. This sequence joins TRBV20-1 and TRBJ2-1, with 8 bases lining up with TRBD2. V trimming: 3 bases; J trimming: 6 bases; junction bases outside the gene matches: 7. In germline, CDR1 is DFQATT, CDR2 SNEGSKA (reference sequence). The CDR3 has 14 amino acids.